This passage covers 4 T cell receptor beta chains from one sample sequenced in a study of blood T cell repertoires in COVID-19. Sequencing used immunoSEQ multiplex PCR; TCRdb keeps in-frame clones, though not all of them. The table has approximately 210,000 clones, about 90% seen once. Sequencing was performed on peripheral blood. The receptors shown here come from a man in his forties with active or convalescent COVID-19.

This sequence joins TRBV7-8 and TRBJ1-3; no definite D call. Germline assignment: CDR1 SGHVS and CDR2 FQNEAQ. V was trimmed by 4 bases and J by 3 bases, leaving 13 bases between them. The CDR3 is 15 residues long. This chain's CDR3 is CASSSDGNGGNTIYF. The CDR3 region has the DNA TGTGCCAGCAGCTCTGACGGGAACGGTGGAAACACCATATATTTT.

This chain uses TRBV5-1 with TRBJ2-1; possibly TRBD2 for D (5 bases). Per germline, CDR1 SGHRS and CDR2 YFSETQ. This CDR3 contains 17 residues. Trimming shortened V by 0 bases and J by 1 base, and 14 bases separated the two germline ends. The CDR3 loop is CASSLGLGLMSYNEQFF. The CDR3 DNA is TGCGCCAGCAGCTTGGGGCTCGGACTGATGTCCTACAATGAGCAGTTCTTC. The complete variable domain, with remaining parts taken from reference TRBV5-1 and TRBJ2-1, reads KAGVTQTPRYLIKTRGQQVTLSCSPISGHRSVSWYQQTPGQGLQFLFEYFSETQRNKGNFPGRFSGRQFSNSRSEMNVSTLELGDSALYLCASSLGLGLMSYNEQFFGPGTRLTVL.

The V call is TRBV19, the J call TRBJ1-5; possibly TRBD1 for D (6 bases). The CDR3 is made up of 15 amino acids. Trimming pared 6 bases from V and 1 base from J, leaving 13 bases between. Germline CDR1 is LNHDA and CDR2 is SQIVND (reference sequence). CDR3 amino acids: CASSSLGQSNQPQHF. The CDR3 DNA reads as TGTGCCAGTAGCAGCCTCGGACAGAGCAATCAGCCCCAGCATTTT.

The CDR3 coding sequence is TGTGCCAGCCGTCCTAGCGGACTACCTACCGAAGAAGCTTTCTTT. It yields the protein CASRPSGLPTEEAFF. The V and J genes are TRBV27 and TRBJ1-1; D call uncertain. Germline V gene data show CDR1 as MNHEY and CDR2 as SMNVEV (reference sequence). The CDR3 is 15 amino acids. Between the trimmed V and J ends, which lost 8 bases and 8 bases, there was a span of 24 bases.